This is a list of T cell receptor beta chains from one sample in a study of T cells after yellow fever vaccination. TCRdb used MiXCR to reprocess the 5' RACE reads, holding one entry per CDR3 protein. Here the sample spans roughly 400,000 distinct CDR3 sequences, roughly a sixth being singletons. Sequencing was performed on PBMCs, taken before the yellow fever booster vaccination. The source is a man younger than 30 who received the YFV17D yellow fever vaccine. Each CDR3 is given with its conserved first and last residue. The D gene is left open where the match is weak. Size is stated for part of the rows, as once, few or many counts, or as a class when the clone is expanded.

V	D	J	size	CDR3	DNA
TRBV10-3	NA	TRBJ1-5	few	CAISESYGDSNQPQHF	TGTGCCATCAGTGAGTCTTATGGGGATAGCAATCAGCCCCAGCATTTT
TRBV29-1	NA	TRBJ2-3	NA	CSVDKTAGTDTQYF	TGCAGCGTCGATAAAACAGCGGGCACAGATACGCAGTATTTT
TRBV28	NA	TRBJ2-5	few	CASSPQWGGMGTQYF	TGTGCCAGCAGCCCGCAATGGGGGGGCATGGGGACCCAGTACTTC
TRBV20-1	NA	TRBJ2-1	few	CSGGAGRGEQFF	TGCAGTGGCGGGGCCGGGAGAGGTGAGCAGTTCTTC
TRBV20-1	NA	TRBJ1-4	few	CSARNLGREKLFF	TGCAGTGCTAGAAATCTGGGGAGGGAAAAACTGTTTTTT
TRBV10-3	NA	TRBJ1-5	few	CAISESYRGQPQHF	TGTGCCATCAGTGAGTCGTATAGGGGTCAGCCCCAGCATTTT
TRBV5-1	NA	TRBJ2-2	NA	CASSAVDTGELFF	TGCGCCAGCAGCGCTGTGGACACCGGGGAGCTGTTTTTT
TRBV7-6	TRBD1	TRBJ2-3	few	CASSGLRGQRGPTDTQYF	TGTGCCAGCAGCGGGTTGAGGGGACAGCGAGGACCCACAGATACGCAGTATTTT
TRBV27	NA	TRBJ2-5	NA	CASSPTGARETQYF	TGTGCCAGCAGTCCCACGGGGGCTCGAGAGACCCAGTACTTC
TRBV24-1	NA	TRBJ1-1	NA	CATSDRWGTEAFF	TGTGCCACCAGTGATCGGTGGGGAACTGAAGCTTTCTTT
TRBV7-2	TRBD1	TRBJ2-7	few	CASSWGQGAGEQYF	TGTGCCAGCAGCTGGGGACAGGGGGCGGGTGAGCAGTACTTC
TRBV6-5	NA	TRBJ2-5	few	CASSYRGAGFGTQYF	TGTGCCAGCAGTTATAGGGGGGCCGGGTTCGGGACCCAGTACTTC
TRBV6-2/TRBV6-3	NA	TRBJ2-1	NA	CASSRDAQGHNEQFF	TGTGCCAGCAGCCGGGACGCCCAGGGACACAATGAGCAGTTCTTC
TRBV20-1	NA	TRBJ1-1	NA	CGGRNTEAFF	TGCGGCGGGCGGAACACTGAAGCTTTCTTT
TRBV12-3/TRBV12-4	NA	TRBJ2-5	NA	CASTLGPSTQYF	TGTGCCAGCACCCTAGGCCCCTCGACCCAGTACTTC
TRBV12-3/TRBV12-4	NA	TRBJ1-2	few	CASGGYTF	TGTGCCAGCGGTGGCTACACCTTC
TRBV9	TRBD1	TRBJ1-6	NA	CASSVGGGGSPLHF	TGTGCCAGCAGCGTAGGAGGGGGCGGGTCACCCCTCCACTTT
TRBV6-2/TRBV6-3	NA	TRBJ2-1	NA	CASRYLGNRVREQFF	TGTGCCAGCAGATACCTAGGGAACAGGGTGCGTGAGCAGTTCTTC
TRBV10-1	NA	TRBJ2-7	few	CASIKSGTLSIYEQYF	TGCGCCAGCATCAAGTCTGGGACCCTGAGCATCTACGAGCAGTACTTC
TRBV7-9	NA	TRBJ1-3	NA	CASSLARDSGGNTIYF	TGTGCCAGCAGCTTAGCGCGGGACTCGGGAGGAAACACCATATATTTT